One and the same sample provided the 9 T cell receptor beta chains below, sequenced in a study of blood T cell repertoires in COVID-19. TCRdb keeps only in-frame clones here, not all; method: immunoSEQ multiplex PCR. The sample has 150,000 to 200,000 clones, around 80% seen once. The sample comprised PBMCs or T cells enriched from blood (not recorded which). The receptors were gathered from a woman in her forties or fifties who had recovered from COVID-19.

The chain has TRBV6-6 and TRBJ2-7, with 7 nucleotides matching TRBD2. Germline V gives CDR1 MNHNY, CDR2 SVGAGI (reference sequence). The CDR3 runs 16 residues. Trimming took 4 bases from V and 0 from J; bases not matched to a gene: 9. CDR3 protein: CASSLFLADSSYEQYF. DNA of the CDR3: TGTGCCAGCAGTTTATTCCTAGCGGATAGCTCCTACGAGCAGTACTTC.

The chain links TRBV5-1 to TRBJ2-5; maybe TRBD2 (6 bases). The V gene's germline CDR1 is SGHRS and CDR2 YFSETQ. The CDR3 is 18 residues long. V lost 0 bases and J 3 bases, leaving 21 bases between the germline ends. The chain's CDR3 is CASSLGIDSLALKETQYF. The CDR3 nucleotides are TGCGCCAGCAGCTTGGGGATTGACTCCCTAGCGTTAAAAGAGACCCAGTACTTC.

V usage is TRBV5-4 and J usage is TRBJ2-5; the D gene is possibly TRBD1 (5 bases). Trimming cost V 2 bases and J 5 bases, with 10 bases left between them. There are 13 residues in the CDR3. Germline CDR1 reads SGHNT; CDR2 reads YYREEE (reference sequence). This chain's CDR3 is CASSLQVGETQYF. The CDR3 DNA follows: TGTGCCAGCAGCTTACAGGTTGGGGAGACCCAGTACTTC.

The V and J genes are TRBV5-5 and TRBJ2-1; TRBD2 aligns across 10 bases. In germline, CDR1 is SGHKS, CDR2 YYEKEE (reference sequence). The CDR3 length is 15 residues. Germline trimming cut 0 bases from V and 10 bases from J; bases unmatched to any gene: 7. The DNA for the CDR3 is TGTGCCAGCAGCTTGGCCTTGTCTAGCGGGAGCGAGCAGTTCTTC. Its translation is CASSLALSSGSEQFF.

This chain joins TRBV9 and TRBJ2-5; 14 bases line up with TRBD2. Losses at the gene ends were 3 bases for V and 4 bases for J; bases not matched to a gene: 8. CDR1 SGDLS and CDR2 YYNGEE come from the germline V gene. The CDR3 spans 17 residues. The CDR3 sequence is CASSEGAGLAGVETQYF. The CDR3 DNA sequence: TGTGCCAGCAGCGAGGGGGCGGGACTAGCGGGAGTAGAGACCCAGTACTTC.

The chain carries TRBV19 and TRBJ2-2; no clear D gene. Trimming left V 7 bases short and J 0 bases short, with 12 bases between. CDR1 and CDR2 from the germline V gene are LNHDA and SQIVND (reference sequence). The CDR3 covers 15 residues. The CDR3 DNA reads TGTGCCAGTAAAGACATCCGAACGAACACCGGGGAGCTGTTTTTT. This translates into CASKDIRTNTGELFF. The whole variable domain, filled in from reference TRBV19 and TRBJ2-2, reads DGGITQSPKYLFRKEGQNVTLSCEQNLNHDAMYWYRQDPGQGLRLIYYSQIVNDFQKGDIAEGYSVSREKKESFPLTVTSAQKNPTAFYLCASKDIRTNTGELFFGEGSRLTVL.

This clone has more than one count but fewer than ten. V gene TRBV19 combines with J gene TRBJ2-2, with D maybe TRBD2 (6 bases). V lost 1 base and J 1 base, leaving 7 bases between the germline ends. Germline V gene lookup returns CDR1 LNHDA and CDR2 SQIVND (reference sequence). This CDR3 is 15 amino acids long. The CDR3 protein is CASSIVAVNTGELFF. CDR3 coding DNA: TGTGCCAGTAGTATAGTAGCGGTGAACACCGGGGAGCTGTTTTTT.

The chain uses TRBV10-3 and TRBJ1-2; 10 nucleotides match TRBD1. The CDR3 extends over 15 amino acids. V shed 3 bases, J shed 8 bases, and the junction held 9 bases outside the gene matches. CDR1 ENHRY and CDR2 SYGVKD come from the germline V gene. CDR3 region: CAISDLGRDRGGYTF. In nucleotides, the CDR3 is TGTGCCATCAGTGACCTCGGACGGGACAGGGGCGGCTACACCTTC.

This clone was seen a single time. The chain uses TRBV10-3 and TRBJ1-2; 9 bases fit TRBD1. V gave up 0 bases and J gave up 4 bases; unmatched junction bases: 6. There are 16 residues in the CDR3. CDR1 is ENHRY, CDR2 SYGVKD, per germline. CDR3 residues: CAISESDRGGGYGYTF. CDR3 DNA: TGTGCCATCAGTGAGTCGGACAGGGGAGGAGGCTATGGCTACACCTTC.